These T cell receptor beta chains were read from a single sample in a study of shared clonotypes between healthy human individuals. Sequencing used immunoSEQ multiplex PCR; TCRdb keeps in-frame clones, though not all of them. The repertoire has some 2,000,000 clones, roughly 95% of them found once; the top ten carry roughly 0.13%. Sequencing was performed on naive CD4+ T cells sorted from blood. The receptors were gathered from a young man in good health. Each CDR3 is given with its conserved first and last residue. Fields, in order: V gene, D gene, clone size, J gene, CDR3 protein, CDR3 DNA. The D gene is left open where the match is weak. Clone size appears in some rows only: once, few, many, or a class for an expanded clone.

V gene: TRBV7-9
D gene: TRBD1
clone size: -
J gene: TRBJ2-3
CDR3 protein: CASSIRLPGGETDTQYF
CDR3 DNA: TGTGCCAGCAGCATCCGCCTCCCAGGGGGCGAGACAGATACGCAGTATTTT

V gene: TRBV15
D gene: -
clone size: -
J gene: TRBJ2-5
CDR3 protein: CATSRDRGVWETQYF
CDR3 DNA: TGTGCCACCAGCAGAGATAGGGGGGTTTGGGAGACCCAGTACTTC

V gene: TRBV11-3
D gene: TRBD2
clone size: -
J gene: TRBJ2-7
CDR3 protein: CASSKLTSGEQYF
CDR3 DNA: TGTGCCAGCAGCAAACTAACTAGCGGAGAGCAGTACTTC

V gene: TRBV4-2
D gene: -
clone size: -
J gene: TRBJ2-7
CDR3 protein: CASSQEPAYEQYF
CDR3 DNA: TGTGCCAGCAGCCAGGAGCCTGCGTACGAGCAGTACTTC

V gene: TRBV5-1
D gene: -
clone size: -
J gene: TRBJ2-5
CDR3 protein: CASSLGAPGETQYF
CDR3 DNA: TGCGCCAGCAGCTTAGGGGCCCCGGGAGAGACCCAGTACTTC

V gene: TRBV4-1
D gene: -
clone size: -
J gene: TRBJ1-2
CDR3 protein: CASSQEGGMLFYGYTF
CDR3 DNA: TGCGCCAGCAGCCAAGAGGGAGGGATGCTCTTCTATGGCTACACCTTC

V gene: TRBV18
D gene: -
clone size: -
J gene: TRBJ2-5
CDR3 protein: CASSPRGFRETQYF
CDR3 DNA: TGTGCCAGCTCACCAAGAGGATTCAGAGAGACCCAGTACTTC

V gene: TRBV4-1
D gene: -
clone size: -
J gene: TRBJ1-1
CDR3 protein: CASSQALGSHFF
CDR3 DNA: TGCGCCAGCAGCCAAGCCCTCGGGTCTCACTTCTTT

V gene: TRBV7-9
D gene: TRBD2
clone size: -
J gene: TRBJ2-5
CDR3 protein: CASSLGSGGGETQYF
CDR3 DNA: TGTGCCAGCAGCTTAGGGAGCGGGGGTGGAGAGACCCAGTACTTC

V gene: TRBV19
D gene: -
clone size: -
J gene: TRBJ1-6
CDR3 protein: CASRFTGILSPLHF
CDR3 DNA: TGTGCCAGTAGATTTACAGGGATTCTCTCACCCCTCCACTTT

V gene: TRBV7-6
D gene: -
clone size: -
J gene: TRBJ1-5
CDR3 protein: CASSLGAMMSNQPQHF
CDR3 DNA: TGTGCCAGCAGCCTGGGGGCCATGATGAGCAATCAGCCCCAGCATTTT

V gene: TRBV5-8
D gene: -
clone size: -
J gene: TRBJ1-5
CDR3 protein: CASSLEGGQPQHF
CDR3 DNA: TGTGCCAGCAGCTTGGAGGGGGGACAGCCCCAGCATTTT

V gene: TRBV7-9
D gene: -
clone size: -
J gene: TRBJ1-2
CDR3 protein: CASRPGREDGYTF
CDR3 DNA: TGTGCCAGCAGACCCGGACGAGAGGATGGCTACACCTTC

V gene: TRBV5-4
D gene: -
clone size: once
J gene: TRBJ1-2
CDR3 protein: CASSLVLGGGYTF
CDR3 DNA: TGTGCCAGCAGCTTGGTGTTGGGGGGTGGCTACACCTTC

V gene: TRBV30
D gene: TRBD2
clone size: -
J gene: TRBJ2-7
CDR3 protein: CSGARLAGPSSYEQYF
CDR3 DNA: TGTTCTGGGGCGCGACTAGCGGGCCCAAGCTCCTACGAGCAGTACTTC

V gene: TRBV13
D gene: -
clone size: -
J gene: TRBJ1-1
CDR3 protein: CASSLGGLNTEAFF
CDR3 DNA: TGTGCCAGCAGCTTGGGGGGGTTGAACACTGAAGCTTTCTTT

V gene: TRBV27
D gene: -
clone size: -
J gene: TRBJ2-2
CDR3 protein: CASASVFPTNTGELFF
CDR3 DNA: TGTGCCAGCGCCTCAGTGTTTCCTACGAACACCGGGGAGCTGTTTTTT

V gene: TRBV5-4
D gene: -
clone size: -
J gene: TRBJ1-6
CDR3 protein: CASSLDGGGSYNSPLHF
CDR3 DNA: TGTGCCAGCAGCTTGGACGGTGGGGGCTCCTATAATTCACCCCTCCACTTT

V gene: TRBV27
D gene: -
clone size: -
J gene: TRBJ1-5
CDR3 protein: CASARRSGVGNQPQHF
CDR3 DNA: TGTGCCAGCGCCCGAAGGTCCGGGGTGGGCAATCAGCCCCAGCATTTT

V gene: TRBV5-1
D gene: -
clone size: -
J gene: TRBJ2-7
CDR3 protein: CASSQGNPSYEQYF
CDR3 DNA: TGCGCCAGCAGCCAGGGGAATCCTTCCTACGAGCAGTACTTC

V gene: TRBV19
D gene: -
clone size: -
J gene: TRBJ1-6
CDR3 protein: CASSIEGRTNSPLHF
CDR3 DNA: TGTGCCAGTAGTATAGAGGGACGGACCAATTCACCCCTCCACTTT

V gene: TRBV9
D gene: -
clone size: -
J gene: TRBJ2-1
CDR3 protein: CASSSQGSSYNEQFF
CDR3 DNA: TGTGCCAGCAGTTCACAGGGCTCCTCCTACAATGAGCAGTTCTTC

V gene: TRBV7-2
D gene: -
clone size: -
J gene: TRBJ1-1
CDR3 protein: CASSLASKNTEAFF
CDR3 DNA: TGTGCCAGCAGCTTGGCCTCGAAAAACACTGAAGCTTTCTTT

V gene: TRBV18
D gene: -
clone size: once
J gene: TRBJ2-1
CDR3 protein: CASSQPRDTKGNEQFF
CDR3 DNA: TGTGCCAGCTCCCAACCTAGGGACACCAAAGGCAATGAGCAGTTCTTC

V gene: TRBV11-3
D gene: -
clone size: -
J gene: TRBJ2-5
CDR3 protein: CASSLGQQETQYF
CDR3 DNA: TGTGCCAGCAGCTTAGGCCAGCAAGAGACCCAGTACTTC

V gene: TRBV9
D gene: TRBD2
clone size: -
J gene: TRBJ2-1
CDR3 protein: CASSVDLAGAYNEQFF
CDR3 DNA: TGTGCCAGCAGCGTAGATTTAGCGGGAGCGTACAATGAGCAGTTCTTC

V gene: TRBV5-6
D gene: TRBD2
clone size: -
J gene: TRBJ2-3
CDR3 protein: CASSLRGADTQYF
CDR3 DNA: TGTGCCAGCAGCTTGCGGGGGGCAGATACGCAGTATTTT

V gene: TRBV6-1
D gene: TRBD1
clone size: -
J gene: TRBJ2-7
CDR3 protein: CASSDRPRGPGEQYF
CDR3 DNA: TGTGCCAGCAGTGACCGGCCCAGGGGGCCGGGCGAGCAGTACTTC

V gene: TRBV30
D gene: -
clone size: -
J gene: TRBJ1-1
CDR3 protein: CAWIPNRAGTEAFF
CDR3 DNA: TGTGCCTGGATCCCAAACAGGGCGGGCACTGAAGCTTTCTTT

V gene: TRBV19
D gene: -
clone size: -
J gene: TRBJ2-3
CDR3 protein: CASSLQRIGSTDTQYF
CDR3 DNA: TGTGCCAGTAGTTTACAGAGGATTGGGAGCACAGATACGCAGTATTTT

V gene: TRBV5-6
D gene: -
clone size: -
J gene: TRBJ2-7
CDR3 protein: CASTLRGPYEQYF
CDR3 DNA: TGTGCCAGCACCCTTAGGGGCCCCTACGAGCAGTACTTC

V gene: TRBV7-8
D gene: -
clone size: once
J gene: TRBJ1-5
CDR3 protein: CASSDGQYSNQPQHF
CDR3 DNA: TGTGCCAGCAGCGACGGACAGTATAGCAATCAGCCCCAGCATTTT

V gene: TRBV2
D gene: TRBD2
clone size: -
J gene: TRBJ2-7
CDR3 protein: CASSKLAGGVGEQYF
CDR3 DNA: TGTGCCAGCAGTAAACTAGCGGGAGGGGTGGGCGAGCAGTACTTC

V gene: TRBV7-2
D gene: TRBD1
clone size: -
J gene: TRBJ2-3
CDR3 protein: CASSSRTGPDTQYF
CDR3 DNA: TGTGCCAGCAGCAGCCGGACAGGGCCAGATACGCAGTATTTT

V gene: TRBV18
D gene: TRBD1
clone size: -
J gene: TRBJ2-3
CDR3 protein: CASRTGGNTDTQYF
CDR3 DNA: TGTGCCAGCCGGACAGGGGGAAACACAGATACGCAGTATTTT

V gene: TRBV18
D gene: TRBD2
clone size: -
J gene: TRBJ2-7
CDR3 protein: CASSPGLAGASEQYF
CDR3 DNA: TGTGCCAGCTCACCCGGACTAGCGGGGGCATCCGAGCAGTACTTC

V gene: TRBV10-3
D gene: TRBD1
clone size: -
J gene: TRBJ1-2
CDR3 protein: CAISESGTGSGGYTF
CDR3 DNA: TGTGCCATCAGTGAGTCCGGGACAGGTTCGGGGGGCTACACCTTC

V gene: TRBV6-5
D gene: TRBD1
clone size: -
J gene: TRBJ1-5
CDR3 protein: CASSYSGQGSQPQHF
CDR3 DNA: TGTGCCAGCAGTTACTCGGGACAGGGGAGTCAGCCCCAGCATTTT

V gene: TRBV11-2
D gene: -
clone size: -
J gene: TRBJ1-5
CDR3 protein: CASSLGQYSNQPQHF
CDR3 DNA: TGTGCCAGCAGCCTTGGACAGTATAGCAATCAGCCCCAGCATTTT

V gene: TRBV15
D gene: TRBD1
clone size: -
J gene: TRBJ2-1
CDR3 protein: CATSPERRQGYNEQFF
CDR3 DNA: TGTGCCACCAGCCCAGAAAGGAGACAGGGATACAATGAGCAGTTCTTC

V gene: TRBV6-4
D gene: -
clone size: few
J gene: TRBJ1-5
CDR3 protein: CASSEVPGRQPQHF
CDR3 DNA: TGTGCCAGCAGTGAGGTCCCAGGGAGGCAGCCCCAGCATTTT

V gene: TRBV11-3
D gene: -
clone size: -
J gene: TRBJ2-5
CDR3 protein: CASSLGAGQQETQYF
CDR3 DNA: TGTGCCAGCAGCTTAGGGGCAGGCCAACAAGAGACCCAGTACTTC

V gene: TRBV12-5
D gene: TRBD1
clone size: once
J gene: TRBJ2-3
CDR3 protein: CASGLVLGDRGQSTSTDTQYF
CDR3 DNA: TGTGCTAGTGGTTTGGTACTCGGGGACAGGGGGCAGAGCACAAGCACAGATACGCAGTATTTT

V gene: TRBV7-8
D gene: TRBD2
clone size: -
J gene: TRBJ2-2
CDR3 protein: CASRSLAGGLNTGELFF
CDR3 DNA: TGTGCCAGCAGGTCCTTAGCGGGAGGTCTTAACACCGGGGAGCTGTTTTTT